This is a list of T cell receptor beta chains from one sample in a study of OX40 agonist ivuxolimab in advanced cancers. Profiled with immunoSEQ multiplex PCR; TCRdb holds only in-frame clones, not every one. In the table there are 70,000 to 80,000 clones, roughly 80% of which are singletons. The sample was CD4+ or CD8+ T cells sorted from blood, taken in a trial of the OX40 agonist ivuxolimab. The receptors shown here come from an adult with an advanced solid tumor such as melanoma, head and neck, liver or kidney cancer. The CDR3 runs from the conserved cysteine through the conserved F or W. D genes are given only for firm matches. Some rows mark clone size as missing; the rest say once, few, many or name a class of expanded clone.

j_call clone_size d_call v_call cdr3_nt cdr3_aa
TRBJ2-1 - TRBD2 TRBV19 TGTGCCAGTACCTCGGGGAGGGGATCTGTAAATGAGCAGTTCTTC CASTSGRGSVNEQFF
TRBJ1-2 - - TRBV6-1 TGTGCCAGCAGTGGGCGGGGGGCGCATGGCTACACCTTC CASSGRGAHGYTF
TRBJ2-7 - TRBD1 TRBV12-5 TGTGCTAGTGGGAAGGACAGGGTGTACGAGCAGTACTTC CASGKDRVYEQYF
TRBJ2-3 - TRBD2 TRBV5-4 TGTGCCAGCAGTACCTCCGGGACTAGGACAGATACGCAGTATTTT CASSTSGTRTDTQYF
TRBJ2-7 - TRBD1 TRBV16 TGTGCCAGCAGCCAGGGACAGGGGTTAGTCTACGAGCAGTACTTC CASSQGQGLVYEQYF
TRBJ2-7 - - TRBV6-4 TGTGCCAGCAGTCTCAGCTCCGGGAGAACCTACGAGCAGTACTTC CASSLSSGRTYEQYF
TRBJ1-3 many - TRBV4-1 TGCGCCAGCAGCATTTCCAGGGGCTCTGGAAACACCATATATTTT CASSISRGSGNTIYF
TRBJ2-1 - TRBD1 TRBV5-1 TGCGCCAGCAGTTCAGGGGGCTCCTACAATGAGCAGTTCTTC CASSSGGSYNEQFF
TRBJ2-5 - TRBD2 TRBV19 TGTGCCAGTACCCCGACGTGGGGGGGGGAGACCCAGTACTTC CASTPTWGGETQYF
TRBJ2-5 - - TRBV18 TGTGCCAGCTCAAGGTCGGGTGAACGGGAGACCCAGTACTTC CASSRSGERETQYF
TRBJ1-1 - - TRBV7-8 TGTGCCAGCAGCTTGCGTAGAGGGATAGGGAACACTGAAGCTTTCTTT CASSLRRGIGNTEAFF
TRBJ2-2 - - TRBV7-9 TGTGCCAGCAGCTTTGTCCAGAACACCGGGGAGCTGTTTTTT CASSFVQNTGELFF
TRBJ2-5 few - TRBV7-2 TGTGCCAGCAGCTTAGGACGAAGGGGTCGGGCCCAAGAGACCCAGTACTTC CASSLGRRGRAQETQYF
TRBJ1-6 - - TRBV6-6 TGTGCCAGCATCGACGGGAATTCACCCCTCCACTTT CASIDGNSPLHF
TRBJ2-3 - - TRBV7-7 TGTGCCAGCAGCTCCCGGCCAGGGCCGGATACGCAGTATTTT CASSSRPGPDTQYF
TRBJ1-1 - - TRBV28 TGTGCCAGCAGTCCCATGGCGGTCAACACTGAAGCTTTCTTT CASSPMAVNTEAFF
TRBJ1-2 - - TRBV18 TGTGCCAGCTCACCACTAACGCCAGAAACTAACTATGGCTACACCTTC CASSPLTPETNYGYTF